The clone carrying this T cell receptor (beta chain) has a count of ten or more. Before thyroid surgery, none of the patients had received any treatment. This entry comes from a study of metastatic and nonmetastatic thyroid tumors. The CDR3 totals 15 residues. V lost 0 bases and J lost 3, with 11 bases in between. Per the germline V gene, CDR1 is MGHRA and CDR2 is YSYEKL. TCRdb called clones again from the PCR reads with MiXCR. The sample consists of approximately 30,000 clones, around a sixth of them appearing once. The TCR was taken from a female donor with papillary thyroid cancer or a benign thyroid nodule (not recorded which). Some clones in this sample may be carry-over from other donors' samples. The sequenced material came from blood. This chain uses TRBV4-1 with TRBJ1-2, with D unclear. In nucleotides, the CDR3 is TGCGCCAGCAGCCAAGATCCCCGCGGGGACTATGGCTACACCTTC. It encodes CASSQDPRGDYGYTF.